This TCR beta chain was sequenced for a study of beta chain features in type 1 diabetes. This clone has just a few counts. Its antigen is undetermined. Notes on the study in general: Across patients, naive, central memory and Treg TCRB repertoires exhibited apparently greater similarity than was observed across healthy donors.

The isolated RNA, all of it, was reverse transcribed, so expressed TCRB transcripts were what got sequenced. TCRdb's table, derived via immunoSEQ multiplex PCR, lists solely in-frame clones and lacks some. Seen here are about 410,000 clones, about 15% observed once, and the top ten hold less than 0.04%. Sequencing used naive CD4+ T cells from blood. This clonotype originated in a man aged 25 to 45 in good health.

In nucleotides, the CDR3 is TGTGCCAGCAGCCAAACGCTCCTAAACACAGATACGCAGTATTTT. Translating gives CASSQTLLNTDTQYF. The chain joins TRBV14 to TRBJ2-3; D is undetermined. Between the trimmed V and J ends, which lost 2 bases and 2 bases, there was a span of 11 bases. The germline V gene has CDR1 SGHDN and CDR2 FVKESK. The CDR3 loop spans 15 amino acids.